A single sample is the source of the 3 T cell receptor beta chains below, sequenced in a study of early stage breast cancer tumors. This table comes from immunoSEQ multiplex PCR, and its TCRdb copy is limited to in-frame clones, with some not included. Of about 46,000 clones in the sample, about three quarters were seen once. The sequenced sample consisted of blood. Source of these receptors: a person aged 35 to 50 with breast cancer.

The chain carries TRBV2 and TRBJ2-1; 7 positions match TRBD1. Unmatched junction bases numbered 4, after V lost 2 bases and J lost 6 bases. The germline gives CDR1 SNHLY, CDR2 FYNNEI. This CDR3 has 14 residues. CDR3 residues: CASSERGLANEQFF. In nucleotides, the CDR3 is TGTGCCAGCAGTGAAAGGGGGCTAGCCAATGAGCAGTTCTTC.

This rearrangement joins TRBV6-6 to TRBJ1-5; a weak D match, TRBD1 (6 bases). Germline-derived CDR1 and CDR2 are MNHNY and SVGAGI (reference sequence). V was cut by 5 bases and J by 0 bases, with 11 bases left in between. The CDR3 has 15 amino acids. The CDR3 nucleotides read TGTGCCAGCAGTCCAGACAGGTATAGCAATCAGCCCCAGCATTTT. Translating gives CASSPDRYSNQPQHF.

The chain recombines TRBV6-5 with TRBJ2-3; no firm D call. Germline CDR1 MNHEY, CDR2 SVGAGI. Deletions cut 6 bases from V and 2 bases from J, with 6 bases between. There are 12 residues in the CDR3. CDR3 bases: TGTGCCAGCAGACCGAACACAGATACGCAGTATTTT. Amino acids: CASRPNTDTQYF.